The source of this TCR beta chain is a study of blood T cell repertoires in COVID-19. As for the study in general: There were acute and convalescent COVID-19 samples, and they came from the United States, Italy and Spain. Sources were T cells, B-cell-depleted T cells, or PBMCs; the material itself was cDNA or gDNA.

V shed 1 base and J shed 2 bases, with 13 bases lying between them. The germline V gene encodes CDR1 SGHNT and CDR2 YYREEE (reference sequence). This CDR3 has 15 amino acids. Per the original methods: Estimates of nucleated cell counts were drawn from the amplification of reference gene primers. The assay was immunoSEQ multiplex PCR, and TCRdb's table has in-frame clones only and misses some. D and trimming come from the DNA, and the V and J calls and clone size come from that table. This sample has about 210,000 clones, with around 80% found just once. The receptor was isolated from a man aged 50 to 59 with active or convalescent COVID-19. Sequencing was performed on peripheral blood. The rearrangement joins TRBV5-4 to TRBJ2-7; possibly TRBD1 for D (6 bases). The chain's CDR3 is CASSLWPPGAYEQYF. The CDR3 coding sequence is TGTGCCAGCAGCTTGTGGCCCCCAGGGGCCTACGAGCAGTACTTC.